The clone carrying this T cell receptor beta chain showed up many times. These data come from a study of response to subunit inactivated influenza vaccine. TCRdb re-called the RT-PCR reads through MiXCR, storing one row per CDR3 protein. Altogether about 580,000 distinct CDR3 sequences are present, roughly 15% being singletons, with the ten largest covering roughly 10%. CDR3 length: 14 residues. V shed 8 bases, J shed 1 base, and the junction held 5 bases outside the gene matches. The V gene's germline CDR1 is MNHEY and CDR2 SVGEGT. Sequencing used PBMCs from blood, obtained 12 days after vaccination. J is TRBJ1-5 and V is TRBV6-2 or TRBV6-3; TRBD1 agrees at 7 bases. This TCR was recovered from a man aged 50-60 years who received an inactivated influenza vaccine. The CDR3 nucleotides are TGTGCCAGCCACAGGGGAAGGAGCAATCAGCCCCAGCATTTT. Translation: CASHRGRSNQPQHF.